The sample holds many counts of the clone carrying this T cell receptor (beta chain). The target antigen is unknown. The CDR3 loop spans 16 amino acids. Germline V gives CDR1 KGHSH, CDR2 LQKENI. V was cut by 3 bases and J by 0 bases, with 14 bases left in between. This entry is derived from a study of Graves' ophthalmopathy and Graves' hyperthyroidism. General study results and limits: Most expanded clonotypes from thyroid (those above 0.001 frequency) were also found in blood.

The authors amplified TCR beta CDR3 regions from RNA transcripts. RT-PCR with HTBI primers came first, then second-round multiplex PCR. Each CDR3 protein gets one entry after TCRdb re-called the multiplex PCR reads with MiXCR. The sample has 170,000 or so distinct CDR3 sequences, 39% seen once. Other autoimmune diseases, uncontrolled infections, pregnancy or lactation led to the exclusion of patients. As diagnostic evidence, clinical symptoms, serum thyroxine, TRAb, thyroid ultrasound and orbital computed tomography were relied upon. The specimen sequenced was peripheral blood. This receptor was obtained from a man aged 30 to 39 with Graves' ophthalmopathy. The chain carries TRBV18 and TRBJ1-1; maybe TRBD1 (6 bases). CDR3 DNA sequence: TGTGCCAGCTCACCCCGAAAACAGGGTTTGAACACTGAAGCTTTCTTT. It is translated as CASSPRKQGLNTEAFF.